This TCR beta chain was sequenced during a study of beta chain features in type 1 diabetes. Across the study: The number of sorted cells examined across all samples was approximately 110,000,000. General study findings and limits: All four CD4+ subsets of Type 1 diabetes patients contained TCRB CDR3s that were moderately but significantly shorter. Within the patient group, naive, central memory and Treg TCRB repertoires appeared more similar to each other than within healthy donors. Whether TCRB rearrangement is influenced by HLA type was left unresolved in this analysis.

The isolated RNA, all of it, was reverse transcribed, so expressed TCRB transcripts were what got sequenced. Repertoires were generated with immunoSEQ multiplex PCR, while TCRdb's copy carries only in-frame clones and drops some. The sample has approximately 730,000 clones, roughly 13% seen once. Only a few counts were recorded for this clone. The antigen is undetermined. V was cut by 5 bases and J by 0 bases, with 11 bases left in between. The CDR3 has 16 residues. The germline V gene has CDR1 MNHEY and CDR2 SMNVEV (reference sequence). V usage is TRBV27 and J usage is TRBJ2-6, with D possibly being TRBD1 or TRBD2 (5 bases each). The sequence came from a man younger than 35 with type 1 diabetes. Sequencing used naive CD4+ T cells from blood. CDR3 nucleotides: TGTGCCAGCAGTCTCAGGGAGAACTCTGGGGCCAACGTCCTGACTTTC. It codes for CASSLRENSGANVLTF.